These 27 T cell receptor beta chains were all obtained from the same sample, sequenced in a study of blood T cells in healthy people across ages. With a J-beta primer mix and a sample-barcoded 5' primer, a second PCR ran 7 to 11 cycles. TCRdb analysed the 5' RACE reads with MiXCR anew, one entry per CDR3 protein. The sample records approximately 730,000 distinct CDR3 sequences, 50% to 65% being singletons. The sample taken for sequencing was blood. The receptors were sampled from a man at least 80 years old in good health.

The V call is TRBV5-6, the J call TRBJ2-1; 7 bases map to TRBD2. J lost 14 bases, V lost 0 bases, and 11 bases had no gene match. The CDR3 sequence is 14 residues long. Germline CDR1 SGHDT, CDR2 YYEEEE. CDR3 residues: CASSLGASGRSEFF. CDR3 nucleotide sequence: TGTGCCAGCAGCTTGGGGGCTAGCGGCCGATCGGAGTTCTTC.

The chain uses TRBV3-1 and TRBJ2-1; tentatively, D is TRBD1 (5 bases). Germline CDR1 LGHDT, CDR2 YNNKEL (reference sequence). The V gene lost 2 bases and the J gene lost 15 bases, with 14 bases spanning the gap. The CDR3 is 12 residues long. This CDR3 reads CASSQLSGHTFF. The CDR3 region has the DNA TGTGCCAGCAGCCAATTGTCTGGACACACGTTCTTC.

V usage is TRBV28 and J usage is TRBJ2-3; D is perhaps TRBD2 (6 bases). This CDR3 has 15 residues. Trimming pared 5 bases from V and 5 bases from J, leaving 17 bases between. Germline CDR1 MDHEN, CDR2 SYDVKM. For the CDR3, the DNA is TGTGCCAGCAGTCCGACCGGGGCTAGCGTAGATACGCAGTATTTT. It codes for CASSPTGASVDTQYF.

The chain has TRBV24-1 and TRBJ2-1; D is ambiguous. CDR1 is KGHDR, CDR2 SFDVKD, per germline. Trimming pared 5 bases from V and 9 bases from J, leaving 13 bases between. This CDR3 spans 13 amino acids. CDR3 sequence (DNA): TGTGCCACCAGTGGAACAGAGGAACGTGAGCAGTTCTTC. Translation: CATSGTEEREQFF.

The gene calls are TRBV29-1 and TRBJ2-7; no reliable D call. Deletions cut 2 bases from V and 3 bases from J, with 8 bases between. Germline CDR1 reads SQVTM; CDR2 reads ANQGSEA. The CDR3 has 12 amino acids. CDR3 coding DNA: TGCAGCGTTGAACGTTGGGGCTACGAGCAGTACTTC. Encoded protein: CSVERWGYEQYF.

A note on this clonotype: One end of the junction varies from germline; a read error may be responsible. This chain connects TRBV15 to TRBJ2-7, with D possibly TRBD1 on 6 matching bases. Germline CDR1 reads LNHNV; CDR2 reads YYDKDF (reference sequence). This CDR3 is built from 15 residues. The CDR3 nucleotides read TGTGCCGCCAGCAGACGCACAGGGATATCCTACGAGCAGTACTTC. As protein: CAASRRTGISYEQYF.

The CDR3 reads CASSTTTGAANYGYTF. CDR3 bases: TGTGCCAGCAGCACGACGACAGGGGCCGCTAACTATGGCTACACCTTC. This rearrangement joins TRBV5-5 to TRBJ1-2; 8 bases fit TRBD1. CDR3 length equals 16 residues. J gave up 0 bases and V 4 bases, and 8 bases lay outside the gene matches. Per germline, CDR1 SGHKS and CDR2 YYEKEE (reference sequence). The full variable domain, with the rest looked up from reference TRBV5-5 and TRBJ1-2, is DAGVTQSPTHLIKTRGQQVTLRCSPISGHKSVSWYQQVLGQGPQFIFQYYEKEERGRGNFPDRFSARQFPNYSSELNVNALLLGDSALYLCASSTTTGAANYGYTFGSGTRLTVV.

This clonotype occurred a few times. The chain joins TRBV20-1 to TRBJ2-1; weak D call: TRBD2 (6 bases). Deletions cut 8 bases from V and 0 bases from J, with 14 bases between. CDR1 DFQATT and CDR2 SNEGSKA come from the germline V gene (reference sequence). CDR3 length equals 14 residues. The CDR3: CSYLRGGSYNEQFF. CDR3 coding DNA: TGCAGTTATTTGCGGGGAGGCTCCTACAATGAGCAGTTCTTC.

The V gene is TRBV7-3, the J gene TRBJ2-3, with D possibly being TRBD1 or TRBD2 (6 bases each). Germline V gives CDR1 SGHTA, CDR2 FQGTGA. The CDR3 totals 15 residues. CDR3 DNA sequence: TGTGCTCTGGTGGGGGGCCCCCTCTACACAGATACGCAGTATTTT. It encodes CALVGGPLYTDTQYF.

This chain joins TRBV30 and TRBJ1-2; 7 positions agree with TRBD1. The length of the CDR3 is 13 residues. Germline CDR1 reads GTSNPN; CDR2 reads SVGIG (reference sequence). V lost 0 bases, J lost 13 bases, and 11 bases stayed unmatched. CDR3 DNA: TGTGCCTGGAGTGTAAAAGGGGGCGGACTCAGCACCTTC. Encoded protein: CAWSVKGGGLSTF.

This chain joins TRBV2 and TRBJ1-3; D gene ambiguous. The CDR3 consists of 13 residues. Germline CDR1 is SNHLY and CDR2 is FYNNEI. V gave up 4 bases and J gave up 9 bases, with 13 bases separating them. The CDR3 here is CASSGRTRSTIYF. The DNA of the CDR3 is TGTGCCAGCAGTGGAAGAACAAGAAGCACCATATATTTT.

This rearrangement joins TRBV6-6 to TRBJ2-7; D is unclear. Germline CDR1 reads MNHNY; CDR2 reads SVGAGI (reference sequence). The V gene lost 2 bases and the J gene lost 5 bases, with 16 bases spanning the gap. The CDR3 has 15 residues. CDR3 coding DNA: TGTGCCAGCAGTTACAGCCGGGTCCCGTCCCACGAGCAGTACTTC. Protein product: CASSYSRVPSHEQYF.

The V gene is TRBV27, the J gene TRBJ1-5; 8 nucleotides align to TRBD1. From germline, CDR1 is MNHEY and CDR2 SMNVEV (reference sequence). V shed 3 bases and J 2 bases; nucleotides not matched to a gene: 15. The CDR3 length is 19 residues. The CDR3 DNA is TGTGCCAGCAGTTTTGCCCGAGGGGGGAACAGGGGGGGCAATCAGCCCCAGCATTTT. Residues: CASSFARGGNRGGNQPQHF.

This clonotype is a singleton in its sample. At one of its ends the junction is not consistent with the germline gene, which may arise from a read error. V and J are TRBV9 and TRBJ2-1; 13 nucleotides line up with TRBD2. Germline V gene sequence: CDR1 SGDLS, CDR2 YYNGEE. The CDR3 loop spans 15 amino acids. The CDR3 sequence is CASSFTSGRANERFF. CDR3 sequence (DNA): TGTGCCAGCAGCTTTACTAGCGGGAGGGCAAATGAGCGGTTCTTC.

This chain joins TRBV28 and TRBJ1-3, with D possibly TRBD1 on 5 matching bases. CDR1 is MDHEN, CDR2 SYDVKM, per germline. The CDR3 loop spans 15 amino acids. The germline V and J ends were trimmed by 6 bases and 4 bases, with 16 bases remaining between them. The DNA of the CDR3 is TGTGCCAGCAGGGCGACCTCAGGGACCGGAAACACCATATATTTT. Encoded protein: CASRATSGTGNTIYF.

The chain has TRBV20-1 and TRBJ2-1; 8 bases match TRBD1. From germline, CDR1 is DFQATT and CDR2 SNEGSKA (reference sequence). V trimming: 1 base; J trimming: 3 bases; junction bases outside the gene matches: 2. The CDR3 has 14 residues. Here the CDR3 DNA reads TGCAGTGCTAGAGGACAGGGGTTCTACAATGAGCAGTTCTTC. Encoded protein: CSARGQGFYNEQFF.

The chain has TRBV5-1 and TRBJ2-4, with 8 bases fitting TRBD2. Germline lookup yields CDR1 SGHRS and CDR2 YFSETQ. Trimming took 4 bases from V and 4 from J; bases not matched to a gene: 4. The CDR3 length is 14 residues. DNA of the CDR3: TGCGCCAGCAGCCGGGGACTAGAGAAAAACATTCAGTACTTC. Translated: CASSRGLEKNIQYF.

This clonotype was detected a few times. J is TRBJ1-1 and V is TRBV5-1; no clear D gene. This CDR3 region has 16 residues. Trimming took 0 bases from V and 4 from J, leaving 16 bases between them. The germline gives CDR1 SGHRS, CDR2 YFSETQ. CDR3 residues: CASSLGLDFSRTEAFF. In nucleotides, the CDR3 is TGCGCCAGCAGCTTGGGATTGGACTTTTCTCGCACTGAAGCTTTCTTT.

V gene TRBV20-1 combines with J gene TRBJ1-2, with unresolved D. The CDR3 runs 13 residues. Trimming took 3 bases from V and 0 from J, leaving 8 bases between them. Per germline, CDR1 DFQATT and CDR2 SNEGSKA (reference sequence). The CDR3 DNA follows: TGCAGTGCTAGTTCCGGAGCTAACTATGGCTACACCTTC. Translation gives CSASSGANYGYTF.

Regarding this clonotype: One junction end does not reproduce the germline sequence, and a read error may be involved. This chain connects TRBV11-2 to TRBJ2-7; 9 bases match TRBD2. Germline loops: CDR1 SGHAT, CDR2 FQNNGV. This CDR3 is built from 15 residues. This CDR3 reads CASGFATSGYYEQYF. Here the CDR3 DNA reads TGTGCCAGCGGCTTTGCGACTAGCGGTTACTACGAGCAGTACTTC.

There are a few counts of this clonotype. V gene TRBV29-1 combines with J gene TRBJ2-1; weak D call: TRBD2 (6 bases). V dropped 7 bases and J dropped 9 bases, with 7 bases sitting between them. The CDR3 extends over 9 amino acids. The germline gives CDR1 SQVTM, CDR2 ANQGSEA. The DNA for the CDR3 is TGCAGCGCGGGAGTTGAGCAGTTCTTC. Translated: CSAGVEQFF.

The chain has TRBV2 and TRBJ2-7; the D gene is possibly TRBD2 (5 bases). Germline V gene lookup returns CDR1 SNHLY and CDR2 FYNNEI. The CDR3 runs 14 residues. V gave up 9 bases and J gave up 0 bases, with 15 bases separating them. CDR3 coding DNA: TGTGCCAGTCAACCGGTACTAGTCTCCTACGAGCAGTACTTC. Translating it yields CASQPVLVSYEQYF.

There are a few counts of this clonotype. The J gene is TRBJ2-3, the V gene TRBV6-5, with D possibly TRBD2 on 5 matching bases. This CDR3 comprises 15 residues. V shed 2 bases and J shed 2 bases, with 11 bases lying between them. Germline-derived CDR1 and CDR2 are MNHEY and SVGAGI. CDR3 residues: CASSYLGRPTDTQYF. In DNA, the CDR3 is TGTGCCAGCAGTTACCTAGGGAGACCCACAGATACGCAGTATTTT.

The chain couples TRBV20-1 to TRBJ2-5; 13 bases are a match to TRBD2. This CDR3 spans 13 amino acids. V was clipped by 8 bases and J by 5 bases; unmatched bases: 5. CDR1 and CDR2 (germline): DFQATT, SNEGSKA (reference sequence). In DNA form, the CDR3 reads TGCAGTTCACTAGCGGGAGGGCCGGAGACCCAGTACTTC. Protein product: CSSLAGGPETQYF.

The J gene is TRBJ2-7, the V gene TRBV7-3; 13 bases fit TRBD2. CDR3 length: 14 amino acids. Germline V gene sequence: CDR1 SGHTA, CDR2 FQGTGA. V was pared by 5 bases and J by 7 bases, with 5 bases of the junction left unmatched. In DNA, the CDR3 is TGTGCCAGCAGCCCCGGACTAGCGGGAGAAGAGCAGTACTTC. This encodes CASSPGLAGEEQYF.

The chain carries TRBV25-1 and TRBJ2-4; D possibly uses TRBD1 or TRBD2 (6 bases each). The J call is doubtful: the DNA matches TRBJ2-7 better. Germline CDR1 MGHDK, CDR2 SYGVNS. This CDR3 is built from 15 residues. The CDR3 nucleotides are TGTGCCAGCAGTGAGAGGACAGCGGGTGGGTACGAGCAGTACTTC. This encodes CASSERTAGGYEQYF.

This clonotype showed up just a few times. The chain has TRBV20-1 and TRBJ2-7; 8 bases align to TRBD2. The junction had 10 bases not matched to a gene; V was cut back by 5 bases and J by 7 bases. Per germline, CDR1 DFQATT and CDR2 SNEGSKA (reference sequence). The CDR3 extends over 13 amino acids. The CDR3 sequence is CSAPGLVMREQYF. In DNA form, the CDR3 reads TGCAGTGCTCCGGGACTAGTTATGCGGGAGCAGTACTTC.